What follows are 21 T cell receptor beta chains derived from one specimen sequenced in a study of T cell repertoires in cytomegalovirus infection. In TCRdb, the reads were re-called with MiXCR into one record per CDR3 protein. The sample includes more than 400,000 distinct CDR3 sequences, around 27% of them seen just once. Sequencing input: PBMCs. These receptors all come from a human donor in good health (CMV status not recorded). Some clones in this sample may be carry-over from other donors' samples.

To note about this clonotype: A much larger clonotype is one base distant, so this may be a read error. The rearrangement joins TRBV7-2 to TRBJ2-3; the D gene is possibly TRBD1 (5 bases). CDR1 is SGHTA and CDR2 is FQGNSA in the germline V gene. This CDR3 has 17 amino acids. Trimming took off 4 bases at V and 4 bases at J, with 21 bases between the two ends. The chain's CDR3 is CASSYGHSAIVADTQYF. As DNA, the CDR3 is TGTGCCAGCAGCTATGGACACTCGGCGATTGTCGCAGATACGCAGTATTTT.

The V gene is TRBV20-1, the J gene TRBJ1-5, with 9 bases identical to TRBD1. The CDR3 is 15 residues long. Trimming at V came to 6 bases and at J to 2 bases, leaving 8 bases not matched to a gene. Germline V gene data show CDR1 as DFQATT and CDR2 as SNEGSKA (reference sequence). The CDR3, as DNA: TGCAGTGCGCTGGGACAGGGTTTGCGCAATCAGCCCCAGCATTTT. Its translation is CSALGQGLRNQPQHF.

This clonotype was seen repeatedly, ten times or more. The CDR3 protein is CASSLQGVMETQYF. CDR3 nucleotide sequence: TGTGCCAGCAGCTTACAGGGGGTTATGGAGACCCAGTACTTC. The gene calls are TRBV7-2 and TRBJ2-5; 7 bases are a match to TRBD1. J lost 5 bases, V lost 2 bases, and 5 bases had no gene match. CDR3 length: 14 residues. CDR1 and CDR2 (germline): SGHTA, FQGNSA.

The V and J genes are TRBV10-3 and TRBJ2-5; no firm D call. Trimming cost V 3 bases and J 2 bases, with 4 bases left between them. This CDR3 region has 12 residues. Germline-derived CDR1 and CDR2 are ENHRY and SYGVKD. The chain's CDR3 is CAISEGQETQYF. In DNA, the CDR3 is TGTGCCATCAGTGAAGGTCAAGAGACCCAGTACTTC.

The chain has TRBV7-6 and TRBJ1-2; 9 bases line up with TRBD1. The ends lost 3 bases at V and 4 bases at J; junction bases unmatched: 9. Germline V gene data show CDR1 as SGHVS and CDR2 as FNYEAQ. This CDR3 has 16 residues. The CDR3 nucleotides read TGTGCCAGCAGCTTCCCCGGACAGGGGACTAGCTATGGCTACACCTTC. Protein product: CASSFPGQGTSYGYTF.

A single count supports this clonotype. The chain employs TRBV12-3 or TRBV12-4 and TRBJ2-1; 16 bases map to TRBD2. The CDR3 extends over 20 amino acids. Germline trimming cut 4 bases from V and 0 bases from J; bases unmatched to any gene: 9. The CDR3 is CASSSTGLAGGRSSYNEQFF. In DNA, the CDR3 is TGTGCCAGCAGTTCGACGGGACTAGCGGGAGGGCGGAGCTCCTACAATGAGCAGTTCTTC.

The chain carries TRBV29-1 and TRBJ2-5, with 8 bases fitting TRBD1. CDR3 size: 14 residues. Germline assignment: CDR1 SQVTM and CDR2 ANQGSEA. J was trimmed by 3 bases and V by 5 bases; bases with no gene match: 8. CDR3 sequence (DNA): TGCAGCGTTCCCACCGGGACAGGCAAAGAGACCCAGTACTTC. It codes for CSVPTGTGKETQYF.

This clonotype was counted many times. The V gene is TRBV7-2, the J gene TRBJ1-4; 8 nucleotides align to TRBD1. V shed 2 bases, J shed 10 bases, and the junction held 27 bases outside the gene matches. Germline V gene data show CDR1 as SGHTA and CDR2 as FQGNSA. The CDR3 is 21 residues long. In DNA, the CDR3 is TGTGCCAGCAGCTTATCCTCGTTCCGGCCGGGACAGGAATCTAATGAAGGAAAACTGTTTTTT. Amino acids: CASSLSSFRPGQESNEGKLFF.

V is TRBV7-3 and J is TRBJ1-3; TRBD1 is a possible D gene (6 bases). Looked up from germline, CDR1 is SGHTA and CDR2 is FQGTGA. The germline V and J ends were trimmed by 5 bases and 2 bases, with 16 bases remaining between them. CDR3 length: 16 residues. CDR3 amino acids: CASSRGGTGPGNTIYF. In DNA, the CDR3 is TGTGCCAGCAGCCGAGGGGGTACGGGTCCTGGAAACACCATATATTTT.

This clonotype came up a few times. DNA for the CDR3: TGTGCCAGCAGCCCCGACCAGGGGGCCAATCAGCCCCAGCATTTT. This codes for CASSPDQGANQPQHF. V gene TRBV7-3 combines with J gene TRBJ1-5; 8 bases line up with TRBD1. Germline loops: CDR1 SGHTA, CDR2 FQGTGA. CDR3 length equals 15 residues. The J segment lost 3 bases and the V segment lost 5 bases, leaving 6 bases of the junction unmatched.

This clonotype was seen a few times. The chain recombines TRBV7-9 with TRBJ2-5; D unresolved. V lost 4 bases to trimming and J lost 3 bases, with 21 bases between them. Germline V CDR1 and CDR2: SEHNR, FQNEAQ (reference sequence). The CDR3 runs 17 residues. The CDR3 DNA reads as TGTGCCAGCAGCTCAGCTGGCCCCGGCCCCTCAAAAGAGACCCAGTACTTC. This translates into CASSSAGPGPSKETQYF.

The V gene is TRBV7-2, the J gene TRBJ1-1; D is unresolved. Germline CDR1 is SGHTA and CDR2 is FQGNSA. The CDR3 is made up of 12 amino acids. The ends were cut back, 7 bases at V and 5 bases at J, with 11 bases in the middle. CDR3 protein: CASTRSVTEAFF. The CDR3 DNA reads as TGTGCCAGCACCCGGAGTGTTACTGAAGCTTTCTTT.

This clonotype was counted a few times. This chain joins TRBV5-1 and TRBJ2-7, with 8 nucleotides matching TRBD2. With V trimmed by 0 bases and J by 2 bases, 13 bases remained unmatched. The CDR3 contains 18 residues. Germline V CDR1 and CDR2: SGHRS, YFSETQ. CDR3 residues: CASSLGASSGRGTYEQYV. The CDR3 bases are TGCGCCAGCAGCTTGGGAGCATCTAGCGGGCGGGGTACCTACGAGCAGTACGTC.

The chain couples TRBV20-1 to TRBJ1-1; D is ambiguous. Germline loops: CDR1 DFQATT, CDR2 SNEGSKA (reference sequence). V was pared by 5 bases and J by 1 base, with 14 bases between. This CDR3 has 14 amino acids. For the CDR3, the DNA is TGCAGTGCTCCTTACCTAAAAGGGAACACTGAAGCTTTCTTT. It translates to CSAPYLKGNTEAFF.

This chain links TRBV15 with TRBJ1-1; D remains unclear. CDR1 is LNHNV, CDR2 YYDKDF, per germline (reference sequence). The CDR3 loop spans 14 amino acids. The V end lost 0 bases, the J end lost 5 bases, and 10 bases lay between the germline ends. The DNA for the CDR3 is TGTGCCACCAGCAGAGACCCAGTCGGTACTGAAGCTTTCTTT. Its translation: CATSRDPVGTEAFF.

The rearrangement links TRBV4-1 to TRBJ1-1; 9 bases are a match to TRBD1. Germline V gene sequence: CDR1 MGHRA, CDR2 YSYEKL. V lost 4 bases and J lost 3; bases outside the gene matches: 6. The CDR3 runs 15 residues. Here the CDR3 DNA reads TGCGCCAGCAGCCCCCGGGACAGGGAGGACACTGAAGCTTTCTTT. Translation: CASSPRDREDTEAFF.

The table lists this clonotype with many counts. This chain joins TRBV12-3 or TRBV12-4 and TRBJ1-5; possibly TRBD1 for D (5 bases). The CDR3 contains 16 residues. Between the trimmed V and J ends, which lost 5 bases and 0 bases, there was a span of 14 bases. In DNA form, the CDR3 reads TGTGCCAGCAGTCTTCCCAGGGAATATAGCAATCAGCCCCAGCATTTT. It encodes CASSLPREYSNQPQHF.

The chain carries TRBV6-2 or TRBV6-3 and TRBJ2-7, with D hard to call. Trimming removed 2 bases from V and 1 base from J, with 12 bases in between. Germline CDR1 MNHEY, CDR2 SVGEGT. The CDR3 extends over 15 amino acids. The CDR3 is CASSYAGAFSYEQYF. The DNA for the CDR3 is TGTGCCAGCAGTTACGCCGGCGCCTTTTCCTACGAGCAGTACTTC.

This clonotype was counted only a few times. The chain links TRBV2 to TRBJ1-1, with a tentative D call TRBD1 (6 bases). Germline CDR1 SNHLY, CDR2 FYNNEI. V was shortened by 3 bases and J by 5 bases, with 16 bases between the two germline ends. This CDR3 comprises 15 residues. The CDR3 protein is CASSDDRIPGTEAFF. In DNA, the CDR3 is TGTGCCAGCAGTGACGACAGGATTCCGGGTACTGAAGCTTTCTTT.

The chain uses TRBV11-2 and TRBJ2-5; 7 bases match TRBD2. The length of the CDR3 is 12 residues. J gave up 5 bases and V 5 bases, and 2 bases lay outside the gene matches. Per the germline V gene, CDR1 is SGHAT and CDR2 is FQNNGV. CDR3 in amino acids: CASSTSEETQYF. DNA for the CDR3: TGTGCCAGCAGCACTAGCGAGGAGACCCAGTACTTC.

This clonotype was seen a handful of times. The rearrangement links TRBV7-2 to TRBJ2-1, with 7 bases lining up with TRBD2. The germline CDR1 and CDR2 sequences are SGHTA and FQGNSA. Germline trimming cut 5 bases from V and 5 bases from J; bases unmatched to any gene: 12. The CDR3 is 16 amino acids. The CDR3 region is CASSPIPWREHNEQFF. The CDR3 nucleotides read TGTGCCAGCAGCCCCATCCCCTGGCGGGAGCACAATGAGCAGTTCTTC.